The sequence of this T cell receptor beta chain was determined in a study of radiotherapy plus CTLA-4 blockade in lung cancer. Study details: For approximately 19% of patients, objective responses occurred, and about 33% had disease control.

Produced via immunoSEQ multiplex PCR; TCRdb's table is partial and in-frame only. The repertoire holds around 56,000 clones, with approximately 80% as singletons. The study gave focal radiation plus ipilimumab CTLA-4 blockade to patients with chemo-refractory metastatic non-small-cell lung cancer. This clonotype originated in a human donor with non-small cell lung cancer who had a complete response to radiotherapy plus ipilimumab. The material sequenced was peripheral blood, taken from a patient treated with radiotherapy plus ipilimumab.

The CDR3 bases are TGTGCCAGCAGCGGGGAGCTCCAAGAGACCCAGTACTTC. The encoded protein is CASSGELQETQYF. This chain uses TRBV7-2 with TRBJ2-5; D perhaps matches TRBD2 (5 bases). With 5 bases removed from V and 1 base from J, the gap between germline ends came to 8 bases. The CDR3 spans 13 residues. In germline, CDR1 is SGHTA, CDR2 FQGNSA.